This T cell receptor (beta chain) stems from a study of blood T cell repertoires in COVID-19. Turning to the study itself: Nucleic acid was either cDNA or gDNA, and it came from T cells, B-cell-depleted T cells, or PBMCs.

This CDR3 is built from 14 residues. CDR1 is GTSNPN, CDR2 SVGIG, per germline (reference sequence). The ends were cut back, 4 bases at V and 7 bases at J, with 17 bases in the middle. As originally analysed: Estimation of nucleated cell counts relied on the amplification of reference gene primers. Sequenced by immunoSEQ multiplex PCR; TCRdb stores in-frame clones only, minus some. Clone size and V and J calls were adopted from that table, with D and trimming inferred from the DNA. The sample lists about 180,000 clones, around 83% occurring once. Sequenced sample: peripheral blood. The receptor comes from a woman aged 30 to 39 with active or convalescent COVID-19. The rearrangement uses TRBV30 and TRBJ2-1; D ambiguous. In DNA, the CDR3 is TGTGCCTGGACCCCCTGGGCTACCTCGAATGAGCAGTTCTTC. Translating gives CAWTPWATSNEQFF.